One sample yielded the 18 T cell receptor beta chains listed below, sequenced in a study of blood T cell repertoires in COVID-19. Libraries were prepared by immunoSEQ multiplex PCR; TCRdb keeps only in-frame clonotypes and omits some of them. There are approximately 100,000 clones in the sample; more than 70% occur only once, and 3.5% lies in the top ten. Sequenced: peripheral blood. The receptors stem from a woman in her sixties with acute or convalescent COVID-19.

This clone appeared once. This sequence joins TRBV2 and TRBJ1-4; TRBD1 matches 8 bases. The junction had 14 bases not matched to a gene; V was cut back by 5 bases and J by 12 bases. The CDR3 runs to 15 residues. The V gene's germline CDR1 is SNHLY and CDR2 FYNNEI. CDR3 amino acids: CASSPRTGTGVELFF. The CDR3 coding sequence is TGTGCCAGCAGTCCCCGGACAGGGACGGGGGTAGAACTGTTTTTT.

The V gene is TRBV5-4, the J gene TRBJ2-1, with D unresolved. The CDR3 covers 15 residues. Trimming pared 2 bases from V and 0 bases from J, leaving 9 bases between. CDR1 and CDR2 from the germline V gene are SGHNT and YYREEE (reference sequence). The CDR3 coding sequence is TGTGCCAGCAGCTTCCCGCAGAACTCCTACAATGAGCAGTTCTTC. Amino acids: CASSFPQNSYNEQFF.

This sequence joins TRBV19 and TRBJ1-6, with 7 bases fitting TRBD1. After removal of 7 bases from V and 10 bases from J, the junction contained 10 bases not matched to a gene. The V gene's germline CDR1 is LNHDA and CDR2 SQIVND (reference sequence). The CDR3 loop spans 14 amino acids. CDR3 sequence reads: CASTPTGSSSPLHF. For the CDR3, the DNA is TGTGCCAGTACCCCGACAGGGTCATCGTCACCCCTCCACTTT. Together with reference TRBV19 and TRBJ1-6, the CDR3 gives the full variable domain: DGGITQSPKYLFRKEGQNVTLSCEQNLNHDAMYWYRQDPGQGLRLIYYSQIVNDFQKGDIAEGYSVSREKKESFPLTVTSAQKNPTAFYLCASTPTGSSSPLHFGNGTRLTVT.

The CDR3 loop is CASGEFGQGNSGANVLTF. CDR3 nucleotide sequence: TGTGCCAGCGGGGAATTTGGACAGGGTAACTCTGGGGCCAACGTCCTGACTTTC. The chain joins TRBV25-1 to TRBJ2-6; 8 bases map to TRBD1. Trimming at V came to 8 bases and at J to 0 bases, leaving 12 bases not matched to a gene. The CDR3 runs 18 residues. From germline, CDR1 is MGHDK and CDR2 SYGVNS.

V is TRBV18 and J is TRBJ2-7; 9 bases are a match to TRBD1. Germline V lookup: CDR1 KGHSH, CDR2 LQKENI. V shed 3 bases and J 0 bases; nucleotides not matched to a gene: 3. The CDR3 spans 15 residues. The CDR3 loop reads CASSPGGQGSYEQYF. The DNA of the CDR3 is TGTGCCAGCTCACCCGGGGGACAGGGCTCCTACGAGCAGTACTTC. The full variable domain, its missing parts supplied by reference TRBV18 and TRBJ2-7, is NAGVMQNPRHLVRRRGQEARLRCSPMKGHSHVYWYRQLPEEGLKFMVYLQKENIIDESGMPKERFSAEFPKEGPSILRIQQVVRGDSAAYFCASSPGGQGSYEQYFGPGTRLTVT.

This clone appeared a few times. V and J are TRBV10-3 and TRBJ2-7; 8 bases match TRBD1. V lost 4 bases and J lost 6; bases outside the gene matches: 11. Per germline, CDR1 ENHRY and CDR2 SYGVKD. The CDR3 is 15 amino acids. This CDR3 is CAISGGDRTGGEQYF. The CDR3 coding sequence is TGTGCCATCAGTGGCGGGGACAGGACAGGCGGCGAGCAGTACTTC.

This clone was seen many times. The CDR3 is CASSLQGGRDNSPLHF. CDR3 in DNA: TGTGCCAGCAGCTTACAGGGAGGGAGAGATAATTCACCCCTCCACTTT. The J gene is TRBJ1-6, the V gene TRBV7-9; perhaps TRBD1 as D (5 bases). Trimming cost V 2 bases and J 5 bases, with 13 bases left between them. The CDR3 is made up of 16 amino acids. Germline V gene data show CDR1 as SEHNR and CDR2 as FQNEAQ (reference sequence).

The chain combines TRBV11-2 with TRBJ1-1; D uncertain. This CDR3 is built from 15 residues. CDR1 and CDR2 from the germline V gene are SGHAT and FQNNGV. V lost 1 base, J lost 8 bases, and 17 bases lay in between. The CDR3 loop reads CASSLGAHTAGEAFF. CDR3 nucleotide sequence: TGTGCCAGCAGCTTAGGAGCGCACACCGCGGGCGAAGCTTTCTTT. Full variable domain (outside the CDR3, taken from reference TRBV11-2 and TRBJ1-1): EAGVAQSPRYKIIEKRQSVAFWCNPISGHATLYWYQQILGQGPKLLIQFQNNGVVDDSQLPKDRFSAERLKGVDSTLKIQPAKLEDSAVYLCASSLGAHTAGEAFFGQGTRLTVV.

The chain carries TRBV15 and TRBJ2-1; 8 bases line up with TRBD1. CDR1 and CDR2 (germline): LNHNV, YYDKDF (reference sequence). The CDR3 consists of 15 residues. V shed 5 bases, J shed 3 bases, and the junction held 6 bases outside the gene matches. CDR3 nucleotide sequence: TGTGCCACCAGCGCCCCCGGGACAGGCTACAATGAGCAGTTCTTC. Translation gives CATSAPGTGYNEQFF.

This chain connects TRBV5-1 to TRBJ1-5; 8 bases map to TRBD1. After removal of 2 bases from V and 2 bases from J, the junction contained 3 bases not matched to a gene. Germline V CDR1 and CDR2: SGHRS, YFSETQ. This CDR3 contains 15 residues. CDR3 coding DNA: TGCGCCAGCAGCTTAGGGACAGGTCGCAATCAGCCCCAGCATTTT. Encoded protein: CASSLGTGRNQPQHF.

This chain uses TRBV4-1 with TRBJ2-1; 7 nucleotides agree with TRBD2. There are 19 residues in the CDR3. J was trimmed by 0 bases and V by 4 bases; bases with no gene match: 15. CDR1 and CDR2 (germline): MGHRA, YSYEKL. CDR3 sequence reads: CASSPAGLLARSSYNEQFF. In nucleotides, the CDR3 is TGCGCCAGCAGCCCAGCGGGATTGCTAGCACGCAGCTCCTACAATGAGCAGTTCTTC.

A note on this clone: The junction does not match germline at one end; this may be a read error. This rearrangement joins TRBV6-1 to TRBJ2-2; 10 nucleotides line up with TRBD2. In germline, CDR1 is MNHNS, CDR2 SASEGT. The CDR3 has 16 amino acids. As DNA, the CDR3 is TGTGCCAGCAGTGAAGCGAGACTAGCGGGCACCAGGGAGCTGTTTTTT. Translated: CASSEARLAGTRELFF.

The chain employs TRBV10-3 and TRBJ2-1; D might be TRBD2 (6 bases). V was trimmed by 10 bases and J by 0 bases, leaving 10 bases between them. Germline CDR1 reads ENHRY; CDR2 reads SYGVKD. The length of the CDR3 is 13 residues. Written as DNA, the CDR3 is TGTGCCACGGGACTTACCTCCTACAATGAGCAGTTCTTC. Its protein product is CATGLTSYNEQFF.

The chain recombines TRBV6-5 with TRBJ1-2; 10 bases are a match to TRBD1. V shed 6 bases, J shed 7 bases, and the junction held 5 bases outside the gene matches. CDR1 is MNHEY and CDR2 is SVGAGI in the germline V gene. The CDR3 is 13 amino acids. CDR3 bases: TGTGCCAGCAGATATCGACAGGGGGCTGGCTACACCTTC. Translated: CASRYRQGAGYTF.

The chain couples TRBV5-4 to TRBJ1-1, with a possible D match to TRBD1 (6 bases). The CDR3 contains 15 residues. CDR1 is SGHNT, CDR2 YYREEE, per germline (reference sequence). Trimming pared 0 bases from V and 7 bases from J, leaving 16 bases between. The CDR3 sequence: CASSLAWGRGVEAFF. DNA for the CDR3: TGTGCCAGCAGCTTGGCCTGGGGCAGGGGCGTTGAAGCTTTCTTT.

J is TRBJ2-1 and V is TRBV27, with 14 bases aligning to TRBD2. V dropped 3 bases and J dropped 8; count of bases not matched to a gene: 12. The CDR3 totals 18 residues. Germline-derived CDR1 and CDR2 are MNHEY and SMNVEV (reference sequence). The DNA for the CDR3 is TGTGCCAGCAGTTTGTCCCCGGGACTAGCGGGAGTGAGGGATGAGCAGTTCTTC. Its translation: CASSLSPGLAGVRDEQFF.

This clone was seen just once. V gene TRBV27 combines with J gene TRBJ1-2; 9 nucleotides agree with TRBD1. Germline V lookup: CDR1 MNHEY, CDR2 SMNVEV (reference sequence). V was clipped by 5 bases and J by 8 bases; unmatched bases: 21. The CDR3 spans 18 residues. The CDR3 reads CASSRFKESRDRARGYTF. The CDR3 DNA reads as TGTGCCAGCAGTCGTTTTAAGGAATCCCGGGACAGGGCTCGAGGCTACACCTTC.

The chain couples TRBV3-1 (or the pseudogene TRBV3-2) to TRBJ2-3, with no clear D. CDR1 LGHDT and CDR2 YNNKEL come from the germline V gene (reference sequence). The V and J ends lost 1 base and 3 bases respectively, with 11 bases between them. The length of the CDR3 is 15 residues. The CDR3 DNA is TGTGCCAGCAGCCAAGGACTCTACTCGACAGATACGCAGTATTTT. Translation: CASSQGLYSTDTQYF.